This T cell receptor beta chain came from a study of beta chain features in type 1 diabetes. Findings of the study overall: In all four CD4+ subsets, TCRB CDR3 length was significantly, moderately reduced in type 1 diabetes.

The germline gives CDR1 SNHLY, CDR2 FYNNEI. Trimming stripped 3 bases from V and 6 bases from J, with 9 bases between. The CDR3 contains 13 residues. As for this clone: Its antigen is as yet unknown.

The study reverse transcribed the entire isolated RNA, so it sequenced expressed TCRB transcripts. The data were produced by immunoSEQ multiplex PCR, yet TCRdb's version contains in-frame clones alone and is incomplete. This table has more than 300,000 clones, roughly 12% appearing once. J is TRBJ2-1 and V is TRBV2; weak D call: TRBD1 (6 bases). The TCR sequence derives from a woman younger than 30 with type 1 diabetes. The sequenced material came from naive CD4+ T cells from blood. The chain's CDR3 is CASSDDRPNEQFF. CDR3 bases: TGTGCCAGCAGTGACGACAGGCCCAATGAGCAGTTCTTC. Full variable domain (outside the CDR3, taken from reference TRBV2 and TRBJ2-1): EPEVTQTPSHQVTQMGQEVILRCVPISNHLYFYWYRQILGQKVEFLVSFYNNEISEKSEIFDDQFSVERPDGSNFTLKIRSTKLEDSAMYFCASSDDRPNEQFFGPGTRLTVL.